Listed below are T cell receptor beta chains from one sample, sequenced in a study of radiotherapy plus CTLA-4 blockade in lung cancer. Sequencing used immunoSEQ multiplex PCR; TCRdb keeps in-frame clones, though not all of them. In the table there are about 110,000 clones, over 65% of which are singletons. Source: peripheral blood, taken from a patient treated with radiotherapy plus ipilimumab. All receptors come from a human donor with non-small cell lung cancer that progressed on radiotherapy plus ipilimumab. Some clones in this sample may be carry-over from other donors' samples. Each CDR3 is given with its conserved first and last residue. Each record gives: clone size, V gene, J gene, D gene, CDR3 protein, CDR3 DNA. A D gene is named only where the DNA matches it firmly. Clone sizes are given selectively: once, few, many, or a class where the clone is expanded.

NA	TRBV28	TRBJ2-7	NA	CASSLRQEQYF	TGTGCCAGCAGTTTAAGACAGGAGCAGTACTTC
NA	TRBV5-1	TRBJ1-1	NA	CASSLAVNTEAFF	TGCGCCAGCAGCTTGGCGGTGAACACTGAAGCTTTCTTT
NA	TRBV5-1	TRBJ2-1	TRBD1	CASSSGQGVYNEQFF	TGCGCCAGCAGCTCAGGACAGGGAGTATACAATGAGCAGTTCTTC
NA	TRBV2	TRBJ1-1	TRBD1	CASSEAPDRIVTEAFF	TGTGCCAGCAGTGAAGCGCCGGACAGGATTGTCACTGAAGCTTTCTTT
once	TRBV27	TRBJ1-1	NA	CASSSHLSTEAFF	TGTGCCAGCAGTTCACACCTTTCCACTGAAGCTTTCTTT
NA	TRBV19	TRBJ2-7	TRBD1	CASSINRDRVHEQYF	TGTGCCAGTAGTATAAACCGGGACAGGGTACACGAGCAGTACTTC
NA	TRBV5-1	TRBJ2-3	TRBD2	CASSLTGTSGTDTQYF	TGCGCCAGCAGCTTGACCGGGACTAGTGGCACAGATACGCAGTATTTT
NA	TRBV4-1	TRBJ1-2	NA	CASSQGTGYYGYTF	TGCGCCAGCAGCCAAGGAACAGGATACTATGGCTACACCTTC
once	TRBV19	TRBJ1-2	NA	CASSMWGPNYGYTF	TGTGCCAGTAGTATGTGGGGCCCTAACTATGGCTACACCTTC
NA	TRBV28	TRBJ1-5	TRBD1	CASSQPGQGSQPQHF	TGTGCCAGCAGTCAGCCTGGACAGGGAAGTCAGCCCCAGCATTTT
NA	TRBV9	TRBJ1-4	NA	CASSVEGDYTTNEKLFF	TGTGCCAGCAGCGTAGAGGGGGACTATACAACTAATGAAAAACTGTTTTTT
NA	TRBV30	TRBJ1-6	NA	CAWSVLDLISYNSPLHF	TGTGCCTGGAGTGTTCTGGACCTTATCTCCTATAATTCACCCCTCCACTTT
NA	TRBV29-1	TRBJ2-7	TRBD1	CSVAVPGQGIYEQYF	TGCAGCGTTGCCGTTCCGGGACAGGGGATCTACGAGCAGTACTTC
few	TRBV28	TRBJ2-1	TRBD2	CASSPPRGGRNEQFF	TGTGCCAGCAGCCCCCCCCGGGGGGGCCGAAATGAGCAGTTCTTC
few	TRBV7-2	TRBJ1-5	NA	CASSNVGRRNQPQHF	TGTGCCAGCAGCAACGTGGGCCGGCGCAATCAGCCCCAGCATTTT
NA	TRBV5-1	TRBJ1-1	TRBD1	CASSLRTGGANTEAFF	TGCGCCAGCAGCTTAAGAACAGGGGGCGCGAACACTGAAGCTTTCTTT